This T cell receptor beta chain is from a study of shared clonotypes between healthy human individuals. Regarding this clone: Antigen unknown.

The assay was immunoSEQ multiplex PCR, and TCRdb's table has in-frame clones only and misses some. Among a few million clones, 80% to 95% were seen once, and the ten largest hold approximately 1.6%. CD45RO-negative, CCR7-positively selected cells formed the naive CD8 fraction, excluding terminally differentiated effector memory CD45RA+ cells. The donors were adults (healthy and HIV-negative) with no recent acute infections or vaccinations. Findings and limits, study-wide: In general, naive subsets displayed greater estimated richness than memory subsets did.

Sequenced: naive CD8+ T cells from PBMCs. The sequence came from a man aged 18 to 30 in good health. Some clones in this sample may be carry-over from other donors' samples.

The chain's CDR3 is CASSQKQRDSYEQYF. The CDR3 DNA reads as TGCGCCAGCAGCCAAAAGCAGCGGGACTCCTACGAGCAGTACTTC. The chain carries TRBV4-1 and TRBJ2-7; 7 nucleotides match TRBD2. The CDR3 covers 15 residues. V lost 2 bases and J lost 0; bases outside the gene matches: 4. Germline loops: CDR1 MGHRA, CDR2 YSYEKL.